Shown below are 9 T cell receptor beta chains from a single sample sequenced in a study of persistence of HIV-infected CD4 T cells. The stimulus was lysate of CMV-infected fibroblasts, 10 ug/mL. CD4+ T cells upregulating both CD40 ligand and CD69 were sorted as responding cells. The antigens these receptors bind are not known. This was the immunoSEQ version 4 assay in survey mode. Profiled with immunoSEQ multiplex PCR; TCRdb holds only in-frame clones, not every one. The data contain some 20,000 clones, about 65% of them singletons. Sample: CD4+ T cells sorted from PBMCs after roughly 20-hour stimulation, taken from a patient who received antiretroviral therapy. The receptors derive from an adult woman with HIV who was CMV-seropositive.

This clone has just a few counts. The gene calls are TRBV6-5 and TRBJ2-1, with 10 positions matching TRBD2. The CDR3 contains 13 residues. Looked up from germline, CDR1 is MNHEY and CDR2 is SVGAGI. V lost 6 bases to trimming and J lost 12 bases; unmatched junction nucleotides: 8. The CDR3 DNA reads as TGTGCCAGCAGGCCCAGCGGGGGGGTCGGGCAGTTCTTC. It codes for CASRPSGGVGQFF.

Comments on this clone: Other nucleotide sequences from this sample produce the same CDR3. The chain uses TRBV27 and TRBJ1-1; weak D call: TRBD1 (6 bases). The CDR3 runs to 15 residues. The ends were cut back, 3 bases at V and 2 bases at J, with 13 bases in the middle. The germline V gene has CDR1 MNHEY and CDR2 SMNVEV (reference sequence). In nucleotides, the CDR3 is TGTGCCAGCAGTTTGTCCGGGACATATAACACTGAAGCTTTCTTT. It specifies CASSLSGTYNTEAFF.

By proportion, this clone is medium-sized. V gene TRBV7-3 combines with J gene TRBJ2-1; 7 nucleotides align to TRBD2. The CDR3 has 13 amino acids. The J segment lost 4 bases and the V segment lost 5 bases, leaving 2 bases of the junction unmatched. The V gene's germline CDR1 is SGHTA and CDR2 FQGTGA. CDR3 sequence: CASSPGGYNEQFF. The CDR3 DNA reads TGTGCCAGCAGCCCGGGGGGTTACAATGAGCAGTTCTTC.

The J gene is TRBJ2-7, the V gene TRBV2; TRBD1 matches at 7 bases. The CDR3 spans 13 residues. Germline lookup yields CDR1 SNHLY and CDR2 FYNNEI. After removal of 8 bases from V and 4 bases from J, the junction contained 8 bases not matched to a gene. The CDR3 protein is CASGGQPRYEQYF. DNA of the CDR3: TGTGCCAGCGGGGGACAGCCACGATACGAGCAGTACTTC.

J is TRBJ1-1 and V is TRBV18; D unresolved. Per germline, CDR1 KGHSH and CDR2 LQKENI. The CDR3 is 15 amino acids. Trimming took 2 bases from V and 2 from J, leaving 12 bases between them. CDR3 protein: CASSPGLGINTEAFF. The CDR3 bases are TGTGCCAGCTCACCAGGGCTAGGTATAAACACTGAAGCTTTCTTT.

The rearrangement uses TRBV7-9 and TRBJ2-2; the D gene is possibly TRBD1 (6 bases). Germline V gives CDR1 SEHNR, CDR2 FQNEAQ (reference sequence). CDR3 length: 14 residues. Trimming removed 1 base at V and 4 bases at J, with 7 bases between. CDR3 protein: CASSLGGLTGELFF. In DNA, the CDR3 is TGTGCCAGCAGCTTAGGGGGGCTCACCGGGGAGCTGTTTTTT.

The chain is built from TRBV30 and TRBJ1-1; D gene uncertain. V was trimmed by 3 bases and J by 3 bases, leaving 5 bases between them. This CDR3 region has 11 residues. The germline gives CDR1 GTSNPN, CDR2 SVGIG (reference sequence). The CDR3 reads CAWRRDTEAFF. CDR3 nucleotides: TGTGCCTGGAGAAGGGACACTGAAGCTTTCTTT. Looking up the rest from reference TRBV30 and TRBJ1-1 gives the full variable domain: SQTIHQWPATLVQPVGSPLSLECTVEGTSNPNLYWYRQAAGRGLQLLFYSVGIGQISSEVPQNLSASRPQDRQFILSSKKLLLSDSGFYLCAWRRDTEAFFGQGTRLTVV.

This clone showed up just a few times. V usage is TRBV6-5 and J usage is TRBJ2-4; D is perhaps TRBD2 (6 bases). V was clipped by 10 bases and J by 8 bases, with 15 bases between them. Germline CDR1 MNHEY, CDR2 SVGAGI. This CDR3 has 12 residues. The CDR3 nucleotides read TGTGCCACCAGGGACTTCTTAGACATTCAGTACTTC. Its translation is CATRDFLDIQYF.

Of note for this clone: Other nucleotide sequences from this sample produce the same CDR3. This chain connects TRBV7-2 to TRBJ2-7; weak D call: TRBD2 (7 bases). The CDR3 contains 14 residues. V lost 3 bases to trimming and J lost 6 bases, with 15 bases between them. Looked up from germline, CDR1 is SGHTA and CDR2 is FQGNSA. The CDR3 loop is CASSLGGGGLEQYV. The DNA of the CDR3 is TGTGCCAGCAGCTTGGGGGGAGGGGGGCTCGAGCAGTACGTC.